These 12 T cell receptor beta chains came from one sample sequenced in a study of blood T cell repertoires in COVID-19. Using immunoSEQ multiplex PCR, the repertoire was profiled, and TCRdb retains in-frame clones only, with some absent. The sample holds approximately 410,000 clones, roughly 90% seen once. Sample: peripheral blood. The receptors stem from a woman aged 30 to 39 with active or convalescent COVID-19.

The chain is built from TRBV7-6 and TRBJ1-3, with a weak D call TRBD1 (6 bases). Trimming stripped 5 bases from V and 4 bases from J, with 15 bases between. This CDR3 comprises 15 residues. Germline V gene sequence: CDR1 SGHVS, CDR2 FNYEAQ. CDR3 loop: CASSKGLGTGNTIYF. The CDR3 nucleotides are TGTGCCAGCAGCAAAGGGCTAGGGACAGGAAACACCATATATTTT.

The chain links TRBV10-1 to TRBJ1-1; 8 bases match TRBD1. CDR1 and CDR2 (germline): WNHNN, SYGVQD (reference sequence). After removal of 6 bases from V and 6 bases from J, the junction contained 6 bases not matched to a gene. The CDR3 loop spans 13 amino acids. The CDR3 DNA is TGCGCCAGCAGACTGACAGGGGACGCTGAAGCTTTCTTT. Translating it yields CASRLTGDAEAFF.

With regard to this clone: Other DNA sequences in the sample encode the same CDR3. V usage is TRBV2 and J usage is TRBJ1-1; no firm D call. Germline loops: CDR1 SNHLY, CDR2 FYNNEI. The CDR3 has 13 amino acids. V gave up 4 bases and J gave up 0 bases, with 6 bases separating them. The CDR3 DNA reads as TGTGCCAGCAGTGGAGGGCTGAACACTGAAGCTTTCTTT. Protein product: CASSGGLNTEAFF.

J is TRBJ2-1 and V is TRBV5-6; 7 bases are shared with TRBD1. Trimming removed 4 bases from V and 5 bases from J; junction bases left unmatched: 3. The CDR3 runs 13 residues. Germline-derived CDR1 and CDR2 are SGHDT and YYEEEE. The CDR3: CASSPQGHNEQFF. As DNA, the CDR3 is TGTGCCAGCAGCCCACAGGGGCACAATGAGCAGTTCTTC.

The gene calls are TRBV6-6 and TRBJ2-7; 11 bases are a match to TRBD2. V was pared by 4 bases and J by 4 bases, with 3 bases of the junction left unmatched. This CDR3 spans 14 amino acids. The germline CDR1 and CDR2 sequences are MNHNY and SVGAGI (reference sequence). The CDR3: CASSSTSGAYEQYF. The DNA of the CDR3 is TGTGCCAGCAGTTCGACTAGCGGGGCTTACGAGCAGTACTTC.

The chain recombines TRBV7-8 with TRBJ1-1, with D possibly TRBD1 on 6 matching bases. Trimming took off 8 bases at V and 1 base at J, with 17 bases between the two ends. The germline gives CDR1 SGHVS, CDR2 FQNEAQ. The CDR3 runs to 15 residues. Here the CDR3 DNA reads TGTGCCAGCGACAAGGGGGGGTTGGGGAACACTGAAGCTTTCTTT. Translating gives CASDKGGLGNTEAFF.

The chain has TRBV5-4 and TRBJ2-1; D not certain. The germline V and J ends were trimmed by 4 bases and 8 bases, with 28 bases remaining between them. The V gene's germline CDR1 is SGHNT and CDR2 YYREEE (reference sequence). There are 18 residues in the CDR3. In nucleotides, the CDR3 is TGTGCCAGCAGCCCCGGATGGTCGCTAGTGGAAGGAAGCCATGAGCAGTTCTTC. It codes for CASSPGWSLVEGSHEQFF.

The gene calls are TRBV7-9 and TRBJ1-6, with D possibly being TRBD1 (5 bases). V was cut by 2 bases and J by 6 bases, with 8 bases left in between. Germline V gives CDR1 SEHNR, CDR2 FQNEAQ (reference sequence). CDR3 size: 14 residues. The CDR3 spells CASSLYDSNSPLHF. CDR3 nucleotides: TGTGCCAGCAGCTTATACGACAGTAATTCACCCCTCCACTTT.

J is TRBJ1-5 and V is TRBV19, with no clear D. Trimming shortened V by 6 bases and J by 4 bases, and 19 bases separated the two germline ends. The CDR3 is made up of 16 amino acids. Germline V CDR1 and CDR2: LNHDA, SQIVND (reference sequence). The CDR3 DNA follows: TGTGCCAGTAGGATCCTACTCCCGGGTGCAAATCAGCCCCAGCATTTT. Its translation: CASRILLPGANQPQHF.

This clone was observed at least ten times. This chain joins TRBV11-2 and TRBJ1-1, with a tentative D call TRBD1 (5 bases). V was clipped by 1 base and J by 8 bases, with 11 bases between them. Germline V gene data show CDR1 as SGHAT and CDR2 as FQNNGV. This CDR3 has 13 residues. This chain's CDR3 is CASSLANRIEAFF. Here the CDR3 DNA reads TGTGCCAGCAGCTTAGCGAACAGGATAGAAGCTTTCTTT. Using reference TRBV11-2 and TRBJ1-1 for the parts outside the CDR3, the full variable domain is EAGVAQSPRYKIIEKRQSVAFWCNPISGHATLYWYQQILGQGPKLLIQFQNNGVVDDSQLPKDRFSAERLKGVDSTLKIQPAKLEDSAVYLCASSLANRIEAFFGQGTRLTVV.

The gene calls are TRBV19 and TRBJ1-2, with 9 bases aligning to TRBD1. Germline CDR1 reads LNHDA; CDR2 reads SQIVND (reference sequence). This CDR3 is 13 amino acids long. V shed 5 bases and J 6 bases; nucleotides not matched to a gene: 4. This CDR3 reads CASSPGQGNGYTF. In DNA form, the CDR3 reads TGTGCCAGTAGTCCAGGACAGGGGAATGGCTACACCTTC.

The rearrangement links TRBV19 to TRBJ1-6; D not resolved. Deletions cut 4 bases from V and 0 bases from J, with 7 bases between. The CDR3 is made up of 15 amino acids. Germline loops: CDR1 LNHDA, CDR2 SQIVND (reference sequence). For the CDR3, the DNA is TGTGCCAGTAGTAACATAAGCTCCTATAATTCACCCCTCCACTTT. Its protein is CASSNISSYNSPLHF.